These 18 T cell receptor beta chains originate from one sample sequenced in a study of PD-1 blockade in classical Hodgkin lymphoma. Relapse was seen in all patients after autologous stem cell transplantation, and brentuximab vedotin exposure was variable. Thawed PBMCs underwent magnetic negative selection to obtain purified CD8+ T cells. Sequencing used immunoSEQ multiplex PCR; TCRdb keeps in-frame clones, though not all of them. The sample has more than 7,000 clones, 86% seen once. Sequenced material: CD8+ T cells from blood, taken at baseline. Receptors originate from a human donor with classical Hodgkin lymphoma.

The chain has TRBV5-6 and TRBJ2-7, with 9 bases identical to TRBD2. The CDR3 consists of 14 residues. Germline assignment: CDR1 SGHDT and CDR2 YYEEEE. J gave up 7 bases and V 2 bases, and 7 bases lay outside the gene matches. CDR3 sequence reads: CASSFGGGAREQYF. CDR3 nucleotides: TGTGCCAGCAGCTTCGGCGGGGGGGCACGGGAGCAGTACTTC.

The chain uses TRBV10-2 and TRBJ2-7, with D unresolved. Germline V gene sequence: CDR1 WSHSY, CDR2 SAAADI. V shed 1 base and J shed 6 bases, with 16 bases lying between them. The CDR3 is 15 amino acids. The CDR3 reads CASSELVTRTTEQYF. The CDR3 nucleotides read TGCGCCAGCAGTGAGTTGGTGACACGAACTACCGAGCAGTACTTC.

The chain carries TRBV6-5 and TRBJ2-5, with TRBD1 matching 7 bases. The CDR3 is made up of 14 amino acids. V shed 3 bases and J 4 bases; nucleotides not matched to a gene: 5. CDR1 and CDR2 from the germline V gene are MNHEY and SVGAGI. CDR3 bases: TGTGCCAGCAGTTATTTACCAGGGGGAGAGACCCAGTACTTC. Protein sequence: CASSYLPGGETQYF.

Regarding this clone: Relative to the germline gene, one junction end is altered; a read error may explain this. The V gene is TRBV7-2, the J gene TRBJ2-1; tentatively, D is TRBD1 (6 bases). The CDR3 is 15 amino acids. Germline V CDR1 and CDR2: SGHTA, FQGNSA. DNA for the CDR3: TGTGCCAGCAGCCGTCTCGGGACATCCTTCAATGAGCAGTTCTTC. Translating gives CASSRLGTSFNEQFF.

DNA of the CDR3: TGTGCCAGTAGTCGAGAGGCGGGGGGCCACACAGATACGCAGTATTTT. Translation gives CASSREAGGHTDTQYF. The chain is built from TRBV19 and TRBJ2-3, with 8 nucleotides matching TRBD2. Trimming removed 5 bases from V and 2 bases from J; junction bases left unmatched: 9. The CDR3 sequence is 16 residues long. CDR1 LNHDA and CDR2 SQIVND come from the germline V gene (reference sequence).

The rearrangement links TRBV27 to TRBJ2-7, with TRBD1 identical over 9 bases. Germline CDR1 MNHEY, CDR2 SMNVEV (reference sequence). The V gene end was trimmed by 4 bases and the J gene end by 3 bases; junction bases not matched to a gene: 7. The CDR3 totals 15 residues. The CDR3: CASSSDRGFNYEQYF. For the CDR3, the DNA is TGTGCCAGCAGTTCAGACAGGGGGTTCAACTACGAGCAGTACTTC.

This clone was detected once. The chain links TRBV2 to TRBJ2-5, with D possibly TRBD2 on 5 matching bases. The tail of the sequence fits TRBJ2-7 better, so the J call may be wrong. This CDR3 comprises 15 residues. Germline CDR1 SNHLY, CDR2 FYNNEI. The CDR3 nucleotides are TGTGCCAGCAGTGAAGCGGGAGTGACCCCATACGAGCAGTACTTC. Residues: CASSEAGVTPYEQYF.

The genes are TRBV2 and TRBJ1-1, with D hard to call. Trimming removed 3 bases from V and 4 bases from J, with 6 bases in between. The CDR3 length is 12 residues. Germline CDR1 is SNHLY and CDR2 is FYNNEI. CDR3 sequence reads: CASSDLSTEAFF. The CDR3 nucleotides are TGTGCCAGCAGTGATCTGAGCACTGAAGCTTTCTTT.

This clone was counted once. This chain joins TRBV19 and TRBJ1-3; D is perhaps TRBD1 (6 bases). The CDR3 consists of 15 residues. The V end was cut by 5 bases, the J end by 0 bases, with 11 bases between. Germline V CDR1 and CDR2: LNHDA, SQIVND (reference sequence). The CDR3 loop reads CASSRQDSSGNTIYF. CDR3 DNA sequence: TGTGCCAGTAGTCGACAGGATAGCTCTGGAAACACCATATATTTT.

The V gene is TRBV28, the J gene TRBJ2-1, with D unresolved. Trimming shortened V by 3 bases and J by 9 bases, and 18 bases separated the two germline ends. Germline loops: CDR1 MDHEN, CDR2 SYDVKM. The CDR3 totals 15 residues. CDR3 coding DNA: TGTGCCAGCAGTTTTGTCGTAGGATTCGGCCCTGAGCAGTTCTTC. Translation gives CASSFVVGFGPEQFF.

V and J are TRBV10-3 and TRBJ2-2; 8 bases are shared with TRBD1. CDR3 length: 13 residues. V trimming: 6 bases; J trimming: 3 bases; junction bases outside the gene matches: 0. CDR1 is ENHRY, CDR2 SYGVKD, per germline. CDR3 in amino acids: CAIRDRDTGELFF. The CDR3 nucleotides are TGTGCCATCAGGGACAGGGACACCGGGGAGCTGTTTTTT.

The CDR3 protein is CSGYPEGDTDTQYF. The CDR3 nucleotides are TGCAGCGGGTACCCTGAGGGGGACACAGATACGCAGTATTTT. This sequence joins TRBV29-1 and TRBJ2-3; D is perhaps TRBD1 (6 bases). Trimming pared 7 bases from V and 2 bases from J, leaving 16 bases between. The CDR3 is 14 amino acids. Germline V gene sequence: CDR1 SQVTM, CDR2 ANQGSEA.

This clone was recorded once. The chain employs TRBV6-6 and TRBJ1-1, with unresolved D. Germline V gene sequence: CDR1 MNHNY, CDR2 SVGAGI (reference sequence). V was clipped by 4 bases and J by 0 bases, with 6 bases between them. This CDR3 spans 13 amino acids. CDR3 in amino acids: CASSSSVNTEAFF. DNA of the CDR3: TGTGCCAGCAGTTCCAGCGTGAACACTGAAGCTTTCTTT.

The V and J genes are TRBV7-8 and TRBJ2-7; the match to TRBD1 covers 8 bases. The V segment lost 5 bases and the J segment 6 bases; nucleotides outside the gene matches: 9. The germline gives CDR1 SGHVS, CDR2 FQNEAQ. This CDR3 has 14 residues. CDR3 protein: CASSITGGPGEQYF. As DNA, the CDR3 is TGTGCCAGCAGCATTACAGGGGGGCCGGGCGAGCAGTACTTC.

The J gene is TRBJ1-2, the V gene TRBV28; 10 bases are a match to TRBD1. The CDR3 covers 13 residues. Germline V gene lookup returns CDR1 MDHEN and CDR2 SYDVKM. With 3 bases clipped from V and 10 bases from J, the junction kept 5 bases outside the gene matches. The CDR3 nucleotides read TGTGCCAGCAGTTTTGGGACAGGGGTTGACTACACCTTC. It yields the protein CASSFGTGVDYTF.

The rearrangement joins TRBV19 to TRBJ2-3; tentatively, D is TRBD1 or TRBD2 (5 bases each). Germline CDR1 is LNHDA and CDR2 is SQIVND (reference sequence). V lost 3 bases and J lost 0, with 10 bases in between. This CDR3 is 15 amino acids long. CDR3 coding DNA: TGTGCCAGTAGTATGTGGGGGAAAAGCACAGATACGCAGTATTTT. It specifies CASSMWGKSTDTQYF. Based on the CDR3 plus reference TRBV19 and TRBJ2-3, the full variable domain is DGGITQSPKYLFRKEGQNVTLSCEQNLNHDAMYWYRQDPGQGLRLIYYSQIVNDFQKGDIAEGYSVSREKKESFPLTVTSAQKNPTAFYLCASSMWGKSTDTQYFGPGTRLTVL.

This clone was found once. The chain joins TRBV19 to TRBJ2-5; D possibly matches TRBD1 or TRBD2 (5 bases each). Germline CDR1 LNHDA, CDR2 SQIVND (reference sequence). The V end lost 3 bases, the J end lost 3 bases, and 8 bases lay between the germline ends. CDR3 length equals 13 residues. DNA of the CDR3: TGTGCCAGTAGTATTTGGGGGAAAGAGACCCAGTACTTC. Translation gives CASSIWGKETQYF.

This clone was observed a single time. Germline and junction disagree at one end, which may indicate a read error. The chain has TRBV27 and TRBJ1-4, with D unclear. The CDR3 is 12 residues long. The germline V gene has CDR1 MNHEY and CDR2 SMNVEV (reference sequence). The CDR3 sequence is CASSLRGGRTVF. Here the CDR3 DNA reads TGTGCCAGCAGTCTCCGGGGTGGGAGGACTGTTTTT.